These 7 T cell receptor beta chains came from one sample sequenced in a study of molecular identifiers for immune sequencing clone quantification. TCRdb passed the PCR reads through MiXCR, listing each CDR3 protein once. The sample includes about 640,000 distinct CDR3 sequences, 20% of them seen just once. Sequenced sample: naive CD8+ T cells from blood, with Jurkat cell RNA spiked in. Subset given: FACS-sorted CD8+CD4-CCR7+CD45RA+ naive T cells. These TCRs come from a human donor in good health. Some libraries in this study had Jurkat cell RNA spiked in.

Concerning this clonotype itself: This may be a read error, as it is one base from a much larger clone. In this CDR3 the conserved last residue, phenylalanine or tryptophan, is missing, so a read error is likely. The chain is built from TRBV14 and TRBJ1-2, with a possible D match to TRBD1 (5 bases). Per germline, CDR1 SGHDN and CDR2 FVKESK. Trimming removed 0 bases from V and 4 bases from J, with 9 bases in between. The length of the CDR3 is 14 residues. Here the CDR3 reads CASSQDLGGYGYTL. The CDR3 DNA is TGTGCCAGCAGCCAAGATTTGGGGGGCTATGGCTACACCTTA.

The chain uses TRBV27 and TRBJ2-1; D perhaps matches TRBD2 (5 bases). From germline, CDR1 is MNHEY and CDR2 SMNVEV (reference sequence). This CDR3 spans 13 amino acids. Trimming cost V 0 bases and J 9 bases, with 9 bases left between them. In DNA form, the CDR3 reads TGTGCCAGCAGTTTATCTAGGCGGGCTGAGCAGTTCTTC. Its protein is CASSLSRRAEQFF.

This clonotype appeared many times. The V gene is TRBV6-1, the J gene TRBJ2-7; D possibly corresponds to TRBD2 (5 bases). V was cut by 2 bases and J by 3 bases, with 8 bases left in between. Germline V gene lookup returns CDR1 MNHNS and CDR2 SASEGT. CDR3 length equals 13 residues. CDR3 sequence: CASSENGNYEQYF. The CDR3 DNA sequence: TGTGCCAGCAGTGAAAACGGGAACTACGAGCAGTACTTC.

Details on this clonotype: Just one base apart from a much larger clone, this may be a read error. The chain links TRBV20-1 to TRBJ1-1; the D is unclear. Germline V gene data show CDR1 as DFQATT and CDR2 as SNEGSKA (reference sequence). Deletions cut 1 base from V and 10 bases from J, with 10 bases between. There are 11 residues in the CDR3. The DNA for the CDR3 is TGCAGTGCTAGAGCCGGGGTTGGAGCTTTCTTT. It yields the protein CSARAGVGAFF.

The sample holds many counts of this clonotype. The junction shows a germline mismatch at one end, possibly a read error. The genes are TRBV9 and TRBJ2-6; no clear D. There are 14 residues in the CDR3. The germline V gene encodes CDR1 SGDLS and CDR2 YYNGEE. DNA of the CDR3: TGTGCCAGCAGTGTAGGGTCTGGGGCCAACGTCCTGACTTTC. This encodes CASSVGSGANVLTF.

Note on this clonotype: A much bigger clone sits one base away, suggesting this may be a read error. V is TRBV20-1 and J is TRBJ2-7; D possibly corresponds to TRBD1 (5 bases). Trimming removed 0 bases at V and 1 base at J, with 16 bases between. This CDR3 comprises 16 residues. Germline CDR1 is DFQATT and CDR2 is SNEGSKA (reference sequence). The CDR3 protein is CSARDPQGITSYEQYF. DNA for the CDR3: TGCAGTGCTAGAGACCCCCAGGGCATCACATCCTACGAGCAGTACTTC.

There are many counts of this clonotype. The rearrangement uses TRBV15 and TRBJ1-5; the D gene is possibly TRBD1 (6 bases). V was trimmed by 0 bases and J by 3 bases, leaving 12 bases between them. This CDR3 contains 16 residues. CDR1 and CDR2 (germline): LNHNV, YYDKDF (reference sequence). The CDR3 protein is CATSRDRTGYNQPQHF. As DNA, the CDR3 is TGTGCCACCAGCAGAGATAGAACAGGGTACAATCAGCCCCAGCATTTT.